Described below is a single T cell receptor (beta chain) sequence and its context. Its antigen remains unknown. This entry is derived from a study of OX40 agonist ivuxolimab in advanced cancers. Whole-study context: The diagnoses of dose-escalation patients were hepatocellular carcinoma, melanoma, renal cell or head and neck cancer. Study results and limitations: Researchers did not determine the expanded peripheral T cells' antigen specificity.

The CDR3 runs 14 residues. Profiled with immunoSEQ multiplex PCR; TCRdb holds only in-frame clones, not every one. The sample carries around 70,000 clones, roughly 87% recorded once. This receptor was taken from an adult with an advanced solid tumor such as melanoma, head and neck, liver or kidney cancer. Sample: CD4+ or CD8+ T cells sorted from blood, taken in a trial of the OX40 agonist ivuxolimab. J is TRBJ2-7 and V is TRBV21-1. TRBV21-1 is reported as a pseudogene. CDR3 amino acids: CASSSPKGGYEQYF. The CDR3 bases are TGTGCCAGCAGCTCCCCGAAGGGGGGCTACGAGCAGTACTTC.